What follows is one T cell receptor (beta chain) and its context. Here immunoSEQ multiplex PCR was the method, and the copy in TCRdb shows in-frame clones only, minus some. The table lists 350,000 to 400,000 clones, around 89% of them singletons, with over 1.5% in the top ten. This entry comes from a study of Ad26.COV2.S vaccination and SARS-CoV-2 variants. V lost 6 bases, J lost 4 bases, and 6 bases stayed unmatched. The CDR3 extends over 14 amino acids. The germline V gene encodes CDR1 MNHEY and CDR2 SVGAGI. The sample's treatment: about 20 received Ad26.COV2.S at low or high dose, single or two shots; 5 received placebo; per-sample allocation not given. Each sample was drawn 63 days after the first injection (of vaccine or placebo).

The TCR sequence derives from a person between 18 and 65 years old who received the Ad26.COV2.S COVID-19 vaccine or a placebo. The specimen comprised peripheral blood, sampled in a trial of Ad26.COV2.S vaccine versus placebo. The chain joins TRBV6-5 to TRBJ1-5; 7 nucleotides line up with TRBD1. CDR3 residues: CASSRDSNNQPQHF. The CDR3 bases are TGTGCCAGCAGCCGGGACAGCAATAATCAGCCCCAGCATTTT.